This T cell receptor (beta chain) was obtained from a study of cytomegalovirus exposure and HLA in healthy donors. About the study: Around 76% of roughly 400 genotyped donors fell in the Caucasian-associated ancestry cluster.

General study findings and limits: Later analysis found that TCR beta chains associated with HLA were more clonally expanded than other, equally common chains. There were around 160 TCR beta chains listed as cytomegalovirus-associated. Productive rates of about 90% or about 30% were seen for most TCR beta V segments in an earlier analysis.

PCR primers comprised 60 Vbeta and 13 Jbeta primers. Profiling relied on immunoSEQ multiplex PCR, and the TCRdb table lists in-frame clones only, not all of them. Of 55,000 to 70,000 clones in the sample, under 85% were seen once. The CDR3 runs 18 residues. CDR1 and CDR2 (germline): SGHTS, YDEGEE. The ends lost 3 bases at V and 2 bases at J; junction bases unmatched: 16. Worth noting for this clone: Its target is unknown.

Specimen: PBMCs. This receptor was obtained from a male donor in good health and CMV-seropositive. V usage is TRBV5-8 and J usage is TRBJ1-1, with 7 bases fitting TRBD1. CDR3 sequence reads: CASSSRGALGQTNTEAFF. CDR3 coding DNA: TGTGCCAGCAGCTCGAGGGGTGCGTTGGGACAGACAAACACTGAAGCTTTCTTT.